This T cell receptor (beta chain) originates from a study of T cell repertoires in cytomegalovirus infection. For the study at large: From public TCR beta signatures came an indication of both CMV infection and matching HLA type.

TCRdb reprocessed the reads with MiXCR, giving one entry per CDR3 protein. The profile covers 500,000 or so distinct CDR3 sequences, with 16% appearing a single time and roughly a quarter taken by the ten largest. Notes on the study in general: It was HLA-C-restricted CMV-specific TCR beta clonotypes that dominated the response ex vivo.

This clonotype was counted many times. Its antigen is currently unknown. The origin of this receptor is a human donor in good health (CMV status not recorded). Some clones in this sample may be carry-over from other donors' samples. Sample: CD8+ T cells from PBMCs.

The chain's CDR3 is CASSLTSGTYTGELFF. DNA for the CDR3: TGTGCCAGCAGCCTGACTAGCGGGACATACACCGGGGAGCTGTTTTTT. The chain is built from TRBV7-8 and TRBJ2-2, with 11 bases lining up with TRBD2. This CDR3 region has 16 residues. The V gene end was trimmed by 5 bases and the J gene end by 3 bases; junction bases not matched to a gene: 5. The germline V gene has CDR1 SGHVS and CDR2 FQNEAQ.